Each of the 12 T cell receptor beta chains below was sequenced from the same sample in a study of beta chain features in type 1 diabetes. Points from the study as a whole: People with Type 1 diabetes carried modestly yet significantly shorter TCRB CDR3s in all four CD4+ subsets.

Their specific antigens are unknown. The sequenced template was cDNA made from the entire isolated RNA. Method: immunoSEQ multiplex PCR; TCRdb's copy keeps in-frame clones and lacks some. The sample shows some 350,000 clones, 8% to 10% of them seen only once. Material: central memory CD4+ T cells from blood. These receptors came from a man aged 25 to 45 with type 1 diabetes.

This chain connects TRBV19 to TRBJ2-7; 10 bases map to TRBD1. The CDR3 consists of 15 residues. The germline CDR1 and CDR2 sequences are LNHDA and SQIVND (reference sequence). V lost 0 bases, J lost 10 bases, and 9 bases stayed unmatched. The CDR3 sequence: CASSIDLGQGDTQYF. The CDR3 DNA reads TGTGCCAGTAGTATAGATCTTGGACAGGGGGACACACAGTACTTC.

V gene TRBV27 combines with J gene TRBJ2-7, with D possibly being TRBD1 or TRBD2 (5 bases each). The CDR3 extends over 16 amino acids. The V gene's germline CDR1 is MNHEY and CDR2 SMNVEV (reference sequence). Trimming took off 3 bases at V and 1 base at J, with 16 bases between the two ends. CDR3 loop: CASSLDFRDVSYEQYF. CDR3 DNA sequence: TGTGCCAGCAGTTTGGACTTTCGGGACGTATCCTACGAGCAGTACTTC.

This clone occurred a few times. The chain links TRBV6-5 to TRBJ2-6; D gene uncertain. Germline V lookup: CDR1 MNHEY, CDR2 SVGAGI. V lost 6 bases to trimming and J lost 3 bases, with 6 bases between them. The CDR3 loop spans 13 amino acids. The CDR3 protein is CASSSVGANVLTF. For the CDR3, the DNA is TGTGCCAGCAGCTCGGTTGGGGCCAACGTCCTGACTTTC.

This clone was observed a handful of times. DNA of the CDR3: TGTGCCAGCACCCGTCCGAGCTCCTACAATGAGCAGTTCTTC. Translated: CASTRPSSYNEQFF. The V gene is TRBV28, the J gene TRBJ2-1; D unclear. The CDR3 has 14 residues. Germline V gene sequence: CDR1 MDHEN, CDR2 SYDVKM. V gave up 7 bases and J gave up 0 bases, with 10 bases separating them.

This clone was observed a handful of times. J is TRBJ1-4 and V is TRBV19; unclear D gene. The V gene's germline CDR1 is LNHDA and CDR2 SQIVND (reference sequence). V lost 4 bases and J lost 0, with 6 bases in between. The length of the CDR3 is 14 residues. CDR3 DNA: TGTGCCAGTAGTAGGGGTGCAACTAATGAAAAACTGTTTTTT. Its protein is CASSRGATNEKLFF.

The CDR3 is CASSTRDRAYEQYF. The CDR3 DNA reads TGTGCCAGCAGTACCCGGGACAGGGCCTACGAGCAGTACTTC. The chain carries TRBV6-1 and TRBJ2-7, with 9 bases identical to TRBD1. Germline-derived CDR1 and CDR2 are MNHNS and SASEGT. This CDR3 spans 14 amino acids. Losses at the gene ends were 5 bases for V and 2 bases for J; bases not matched to a gene: 4.

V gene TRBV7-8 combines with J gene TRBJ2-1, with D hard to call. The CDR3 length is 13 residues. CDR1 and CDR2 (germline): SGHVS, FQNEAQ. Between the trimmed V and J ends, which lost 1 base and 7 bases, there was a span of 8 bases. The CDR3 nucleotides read TGTGCCAGCAGCTTAGGCCAGGAGAATGAGCAGTTCTTC. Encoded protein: CASSLGQENEQFF.

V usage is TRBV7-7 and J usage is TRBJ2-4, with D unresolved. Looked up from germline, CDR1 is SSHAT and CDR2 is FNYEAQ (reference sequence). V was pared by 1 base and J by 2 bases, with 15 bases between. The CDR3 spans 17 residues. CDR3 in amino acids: CASSLVSCPGPKNIQYF. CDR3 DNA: TGTGCCAGCAGCTTAGTCTCCTGCCCGGGTCCCAAAAACATTCAGTACTTC.

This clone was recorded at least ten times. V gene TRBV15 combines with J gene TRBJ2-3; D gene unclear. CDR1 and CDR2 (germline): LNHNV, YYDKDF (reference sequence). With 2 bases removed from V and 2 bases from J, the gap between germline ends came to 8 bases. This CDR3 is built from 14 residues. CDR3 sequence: CATSRPRHTDTQYF. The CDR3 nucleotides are TGTGCCACCAGCAGACCCCGCCACACAGATACGCAGTATTTT.

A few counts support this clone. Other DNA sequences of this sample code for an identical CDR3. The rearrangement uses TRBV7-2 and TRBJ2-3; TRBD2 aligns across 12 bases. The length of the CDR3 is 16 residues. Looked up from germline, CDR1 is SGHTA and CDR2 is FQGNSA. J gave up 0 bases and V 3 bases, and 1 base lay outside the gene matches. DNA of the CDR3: TGTGCCAGCAGCTTCCTAGCGGGAGGGAGCACAGATACGCAGTATTTT. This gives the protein CASSFLAGGSTDTQYF.

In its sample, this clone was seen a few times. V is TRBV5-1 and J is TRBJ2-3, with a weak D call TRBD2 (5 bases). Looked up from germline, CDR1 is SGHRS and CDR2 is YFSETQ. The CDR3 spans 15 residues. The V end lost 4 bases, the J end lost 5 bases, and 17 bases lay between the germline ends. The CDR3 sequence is CASSVEGSARDTQYF. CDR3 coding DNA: TGCGCCAGCAGCGTTGAGGGATCGGCCAGAGATACGCAGTATTTT.

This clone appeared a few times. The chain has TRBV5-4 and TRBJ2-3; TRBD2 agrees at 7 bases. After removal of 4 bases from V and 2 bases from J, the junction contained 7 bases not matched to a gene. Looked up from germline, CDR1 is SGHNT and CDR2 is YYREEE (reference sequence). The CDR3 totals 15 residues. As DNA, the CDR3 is TGTGCCAGCAGCACGGGCGGGAGCCCCACAGATACGCAGTATTTT. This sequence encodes CASSTGGSPTDTQYF.